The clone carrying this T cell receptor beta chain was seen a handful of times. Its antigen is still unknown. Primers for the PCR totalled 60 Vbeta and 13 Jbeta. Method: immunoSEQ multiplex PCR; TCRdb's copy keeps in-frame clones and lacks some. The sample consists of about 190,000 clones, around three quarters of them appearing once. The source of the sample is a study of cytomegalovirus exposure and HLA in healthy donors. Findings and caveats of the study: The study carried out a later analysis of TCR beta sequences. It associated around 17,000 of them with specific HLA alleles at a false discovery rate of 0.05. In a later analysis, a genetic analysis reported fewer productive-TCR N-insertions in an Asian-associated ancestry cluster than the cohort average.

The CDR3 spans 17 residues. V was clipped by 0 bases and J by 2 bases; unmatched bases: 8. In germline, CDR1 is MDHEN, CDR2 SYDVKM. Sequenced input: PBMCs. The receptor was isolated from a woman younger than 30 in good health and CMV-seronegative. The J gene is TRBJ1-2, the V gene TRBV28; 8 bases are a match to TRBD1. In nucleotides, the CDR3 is TGTGCCAGCAGTTTATGGAACATCGGACAGGGAAACTATGGCTACACCTTC. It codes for CASSLWNIGQGNYGYTF.